A single sample is the source of the 21 T cell receptor beta chains below, sequenced in a study of cytomegalovirus exposure and HLA in healthy donors. PCR amplification relied on 60 Vbeta primers (plus 13 Jbeta primers). Libraries were prepared by immunoSEQ multiplex PCR; TCRdb keeps only in-frame clonotypes and omits some of them. The sample has some 170,000 clones, over 70% seen once. Sequencing was carried out using PBMCs. The receptors shown here come from a male donor in good health and CMV-seronegative.

The chain links TRBV18 to TRBJ2-7, with D possibly matching TRBD1 (6 bases). Looked up from germline, CDR1 is KGHSH and CDR2 is LQKENI. CDR3 length: 13 residues. V was trimmed by 5 bases and J by 3 bases, leaving 11 bases between them. CDR3 region: CASSSPDSYEQYF. The CDR3 nucleotides read TGTGCCAGCTCATCCCCGGACAGCTACGAGCAGTACTTC. Drawing the rest from reference TRBV18 and TRBJ2-7, the complete variable domain is NAGVMQNPRHLVRRRGQEARLRCSPMKGHSHVYWYRQLPEEGLKFMVYLQKENIIDESGMPKERFSAEFPKEGPSILRIQQVVRGDSAAYFCASSSPDSYEQYFGPGTRLTVT.

This clone was observed a single time. The CDR3 region is CASSPLRELFF. CDR3 DNA sequence: TGTGCCAGCAGTCCCCTCCGGGAGCTGTTTTTT. The J gene is TRBJ2-2, the V gene TRBV28; no reliable D call. CDR1 is MDHEN, CDR2 SYDVKM, per germline. With 5 bases removed from V and 9 bases from J, the gap between germline ends came to 7 bases. This CDR3 comprises 11 residues.

The rearrangement joins TRBV5-1 to TRBJ2-7; 12 nucleotides line up with TRBD2. V was pared by 4 bases and J by 4 bases, with 3 bases of the junction left unmatched. In germline, CDR1 is SGHRS, CDR2 YFSETQ. This CDR3 comprises 14 residues. This chain's CDR3 is CASSGGTSGYEQYF. The CDR3 bases are TGCGCCAGCAGCGGCGGGACTAGCGGGTACGAGCAGTACTTC.

Remarks on this clone: Other DNA sequences in the sample encode the same CDR3. V gene TRBV28 combines with J gene TRBJ2-1; 10 bases are shared with TRBD1. This CDR3 region has 15 residues. After removal of 4 bases from V and 4 bases from J, the junction contained 4 bases not matched to a gene. CDR1 is MDHEN and CDR2 is SYDVKM in the germline V gene. The CDR3: CASSSPGQGYNEQFF. CDR3 bases: TGTGCCAGCAGTTCACCGGGACAGGGGTACAATGAGCAGTTCTTC. Full variable domain (remainder filled in from reference TRBV28 and TRBJ2-1): DVKVTQSSRYLVKRTGEKVFLECVQDMDHENMFWYRQDPGLGLRLIYFSYDVKMKEKGDIPEGYSVSREKKERFSLILESASTNQTSMYLCASSSPGQGYNEQFFGPGTRLTVL.

This chain uses TRBV12-5 with TRBJ2-7; D is perhaps TRBD2 (5 bases). Germline lookup yields CDR1 LGHNT and CDR2 FRNRAP. Trimming removed 2 bases from V and 7 bases from J, with 12 bases in between. This CDR3 has 13 residues. The chain's CDR3 is CASGLSGLREQYF. In DNA, the CDR3 is TGTGCTAGTGGTTTGAGCGGACTTCGGGAGCAGTACTTC. Drawing the rest from reference TRBV12-5 and TRBJ2-7, the complete variable domain is DARVTQTPRHKVTEMGQEVTMRCQPILGHNTVFWYRQTMMQGLELLAYFRNRAPLDDSGMPKDRFSAEMPDATLATLKIQPSEPRDSAVYFCASGLSGLREQYFGPGTRLTVT.

The chain joins TRBV6-6 to TRBJ2-1; 8 bases are a match to TRBD1. The V segment lost 5 bases and the J segment 3 bases; nucleotides outside the gene matches: 6. The CDR3 sequence is 15 residues long. Looked up from germline, CDR1 is MNHNY and CDR2 is SVGAGI (reference sequence). CDR3 protein: CASSTDREIYNEQFF. In nucleotides, the CDR3 is TGTGCCAGCAGTACGGACAGGGAAATCTACAATGAGCAGTTCTTC.

This clone showed up just a few times. V gene TRBV4-2 combines with J gene TRBJ1-5; 8 bases map to TRBD1. The germline V gene has CDR1 LGHNA and CDR2 YNFKEQ. This CDR3 has 17 residues. Unmatched junction bases numbered 5, after V lost 1 base and J lost 0 bases. The CDR3 loop reads CASSQGGQAFSNQPQHF. The CDR3 bases are TGTGCCAGCAGCCAAGGGGGACAGGCATTTAGCAATCAGCCCCAGCATTTT.

In its sample, this clone was seen a few times. This rearrangement joins TRBV7-6 to TRBJ2-1; D is perhaps TRBD2 (5 bases). V was cut by 4 bases and J by 5 bases, with 21 bases left in between. This CDR3 has 17 amino acids. CDR1 SGHVS and CDR2 FNYEAQ come from the germline V gene. The CDR3 region is CASSSFMLVAPNNEQFF. The CDR3 nucleotides are TGTGCCAGCAGCTCCTTTATGTTGGTAGCGCCTAACAATGAGCAGTTCTTC.

V is TRBV30 and J is TRBJ2-7; TRBD1 is a possible D gene (5 bases). In germline, CDR1 is GTSNPN, CDR2 SVGIG (reference sequence). The CDR3 covers 11 residues. Between the trimmed V and J ends, which lost 4 bases and 2 bases, there was a span of 6 bases. The CDR3 here is CAWTDTYEQYF. The CDR3 DNA sequence: TGTGCCTGGACGGACACCTACGAGCAGTACTTC.

CDR3 protein: CASSIGRAPGFNNQETQYF. The CDR3 DNA is TGTGCCAGTAGTATAGGTCGGGCACCGGGATTTAACAACCAAGAGACCCAGTACTTC. The genes are TRBV19 and TRBJ2-5; the D gene is possibly TRBD2 (5 bases). With 1 base removed from V and 0 bases from J, the gap between germline ends came to 21 bases. The CDR3 length is 19 residues. Germline values: CDR1 LNHDA, CDR2 SQIVND (reference sequence).

This sequence joins TRBV15 and TRBJ1-2; weak D call: TRBD1 (5 bases). The V gene lost 1 base and the J gene lost 6 bases, with 18 bases spanning the gap. The germline V gene has CDR1 LNHNV and CDR2 YYDKDF (reference sequence). This CDR3 spans 16 amino acids. The chain's CDR3 is CATSRGSQGREDGYTF. The CDR3 coding sequence is TGTGCCACCAGCAGAGGGAGTCAGGGCAGGGAGGATGGCTACACCTTC. The whole variable domain, filled in from reference TRBV15 and TRBJ1-2, reads DAMVIQNPRYQVTQFGKPVTLSCSQTLNHNVMYWYQQKSSQAPKLLFHYYDKDFNNEADTPDNFQSRRPNTSFCFLDIRSPGLGDTAMYLCATSRGSQGREDGYTFGSGTRLTVV.

V is TRBV18 and J is TRBJ2-7, with TRBD1 identical over 11 bases. CDR1 and CDR2 (germline): KGHSH, LQKENI. The CDR3 consists of 14 residues. Losses at the gene ends were 4 bases for V and 1 base for J; bases not matched to a gene: 0. In DNA, the CDR3 is TGTGCCAGCTCACGGGACAGGGGGTCCTACGAGCAGTACTTC. It translates to CASSRDRGSYEQYF. Filled out from reference TRBV18 and TRBJ2-7, the complete variable domain reads NAGVMQNPRHLVRRRGQEARLRCSPMKGHSHVYWYRQLPEEGLKFMVYLQKENIIDESGMPKERFSAEFPKEGPSILRIQQVVRGDSAAYFCASSRDRGSYEQYFGPGTRLTVT.

The rearrangement joins TRBV28 to TRBJ1-2; tentatively, D is TRBD1 (5 bases). This CDR3 comprises 15 residues. V lost 5 bases and J lost 5, with 18 bases in between. The germline V gene has CDR1 MDHEN and CDR2 SYDVKM. The CDR3 region has the DNA TGTGCCAGCAGTCCTGGGACTCCGGCGGGATATGGCTACACCTTC. It yields the protein CASSPGTPAGYGYTF.

The chain links TRBV11-2 to TRBJ2-1; no clear D. CDR1 and CDR2 from the germline V gene are SGHAT and FQNNGV. CDR3 size: 13 residues. Between the trimmed V and J ends, which lost 1 base and 8 bases, there was a span of 9 bases. CDR3 amino acids: CASSLVLAHEQFF. The DNA of the CDR3 is TGTGCCAGCAGCTTAGTTTTAGCTCATGAGCAGTTCTTC.

DNA for the CDR3: TGTGCCAGCAGTCCTAGGAGTGGAGGAGAGACCCAGTACTTC. Translated, it gives CASSPRSGGETQYF. The chain joins TRBV28 to TRBJ2-5; D is possibly TRBD2 (5 bases). Per the germline V gene, CDR1 is MDHEN and CDR2 is SYDVKM. The CDR3 loop spans 14 amino acids. V was shortened by 5 bases and J by 4 bases, with 14 bases between the two germline ends. The whole variable domain, filled in from reference TRBV28 and TRBJ2-5, reads DVKVTQSSRYLVKRTGEKVFLECVQDMDHENMFWYRQDPGLGLRLIYFSYDVKMKEKGDIPEGYSVSREKKERFSLILESASTNQTSMYLCASSPRSGGETQYFGPGTRLLVL.

The chain combines TRBV6-5 with TRBJ1-2, with a possible D match to TRBD1 (6 bases). Germline V CDR1 and CDR2: MNHEY, SVGAGI. This CDR3 has 14 residues. V dropped 7 bases and J dropped 7 bases, with 19 bases sitting between them. The chain's CDR3 is CASTRGAGSGGYTF. The CDR3 DNA reads as TGTGCCAGCACTCGGGGGGCAGGGTCGGGTGGCTACACCTTC.

This chain connects TRBV6-6 to TRBJ2-3; TRBD2 matches 7 bases. Germline CDR1 reads MNHNY; CDR2 reads SVGAGI (reference sequence). The CDR3 extends over 16 amino acids. V was clipped by 5 bases and J by 0 bases; unmatched bases: 8. CDR3 sequence: CASSASSGYSTDTQYF. The CDR3 DNA is TGTGCCAGCAGTGCCTCTAGCGGATATAGCACAGATACGCAGTATTTT.

The chain employs TRBV30 and TRBJ1-5, with 7 nucleotides matching TRBD1. Looked up from germline, CDR1 is GTSNPN and CDR2 is SVGIG (reference sequence). Trimming removed 4 bases from V and 1 base from J; junction bases left unmatched: 7. This CDR3 spans 15 amino acids. Here the CDR3 DNA reads TGTGCCTGGACCCTAGGGGGCGGGAGCAATCAGCCCCAGCATTTT. This encodes CAWTLGGGSNQPQHF.

The rearrangement joins TRBV30 to TRBJ2-3; tentative D call: TRBD2 (5 bases). CDR1 GTSNPN and CDR2 SVGIG come from the germline V gene (reference sequence). This CDR3 spans 14 amino acids. Trimming took off 1 base at V and 2 bases at J, with 10 bases between the two ends. The CDR3 region has the DNA TGTGCCTGGAGTGGAGGGAGCCTCACAGATACGCAGTATTTT. This encodes CAWSGGSLTDTQYF.

The chain couples TRBV7-8 to TRBJ2-7; 7 bases agree with TRBD1. The CDR3 loop spans 16 amino acids. J was trimmed by 2 bases and V by 1 base; bases with no gene match: 8. Germline V gives CDR1 SGHVS, CDR2 FQNEAQ. The CDR3 loop reads CASSLVNRGEAYEQYF. In DNA, the CDR3 is TGTGCCAGCAGCTTAGTGAACAGGGGCGAGGCCTACGAGCAGTACTTC.

The chain links TRBV5-1 to TRBJ2-5; no firm D call. The CDR3 extends over 14 amino acids. Germline V lookup: CDR1 SGHRS, CDR2 YFSETQ. V lost 0 bases and J 2 bases, leaving 8 bases between the germline ends. The CDR3 DNA sequence: TGCGCCAGCAGCTTGGAGTACATACAAGAGACCCAGTACTTC. This sequence encodes CASSLEYIQETQYF.